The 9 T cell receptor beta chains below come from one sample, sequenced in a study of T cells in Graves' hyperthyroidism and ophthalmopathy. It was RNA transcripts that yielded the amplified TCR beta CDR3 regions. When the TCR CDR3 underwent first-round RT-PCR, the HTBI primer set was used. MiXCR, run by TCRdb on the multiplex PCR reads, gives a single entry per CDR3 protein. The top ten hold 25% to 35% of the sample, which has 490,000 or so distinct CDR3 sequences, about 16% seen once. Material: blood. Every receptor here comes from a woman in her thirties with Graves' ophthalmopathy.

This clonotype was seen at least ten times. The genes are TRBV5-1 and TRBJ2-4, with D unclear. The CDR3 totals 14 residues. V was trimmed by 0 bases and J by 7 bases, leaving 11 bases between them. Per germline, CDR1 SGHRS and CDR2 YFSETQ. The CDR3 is CASSLGQAPNIQYF. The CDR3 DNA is TGCGCCAGCAGCTTGGGGCAGGCACCGAACATTCAGTACTTC.

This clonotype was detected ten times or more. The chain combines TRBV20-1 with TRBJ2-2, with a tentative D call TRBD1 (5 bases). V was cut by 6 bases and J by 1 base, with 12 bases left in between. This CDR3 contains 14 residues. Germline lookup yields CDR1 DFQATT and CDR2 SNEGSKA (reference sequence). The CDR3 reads CSAIIRGNTGELFF. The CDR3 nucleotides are TGCAGTGCCATCATAAGGGGGAACACCGGGGAGCTGTTTTTT.

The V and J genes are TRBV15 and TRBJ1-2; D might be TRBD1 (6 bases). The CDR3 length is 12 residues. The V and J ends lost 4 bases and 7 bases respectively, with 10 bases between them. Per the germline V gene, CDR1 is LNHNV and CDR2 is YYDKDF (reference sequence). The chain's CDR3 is CATSTGEGGYTF. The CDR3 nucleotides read TGTGCCACCAGCACAGGGGAGGGTGGCTACACCTTC.

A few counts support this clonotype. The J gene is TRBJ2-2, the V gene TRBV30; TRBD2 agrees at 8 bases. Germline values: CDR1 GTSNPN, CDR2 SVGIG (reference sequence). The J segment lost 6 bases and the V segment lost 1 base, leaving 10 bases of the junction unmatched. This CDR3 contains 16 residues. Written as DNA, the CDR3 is TGTGCCTGGAGTGCCCCCGGGAGGGCCGTAGCCGGGGAGCTGTTTTTT. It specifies CAWSAPGRAVAGELFF.

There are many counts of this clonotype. DNA of the CDR3: TGTGCCAGCAGTTCCTGGGGGGGTAGTCGAACAGATACGCAGTATTTT. Translation gives CASSSWGGSRTDTQYF. The rearrangement links TRBV28 to TRBJ2-3, with 7 bases aligning to TRBD2. The CDR3 loop spans 16 amino acids. Germline V lookup: CDR1 MDHEN, CDR2 SYDVKM. J was trimmed by 3 bases and V by 4 bases; bases with no gene match: 10.

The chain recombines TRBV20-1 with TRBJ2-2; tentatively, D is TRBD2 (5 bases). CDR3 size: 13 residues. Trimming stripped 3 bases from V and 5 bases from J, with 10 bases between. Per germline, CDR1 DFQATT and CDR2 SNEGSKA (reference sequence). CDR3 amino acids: CSASRDSTGELFF. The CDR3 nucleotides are TGCAGTGCTAGCCGGGATTCTACCGGGGAGCTGTTTTTT.

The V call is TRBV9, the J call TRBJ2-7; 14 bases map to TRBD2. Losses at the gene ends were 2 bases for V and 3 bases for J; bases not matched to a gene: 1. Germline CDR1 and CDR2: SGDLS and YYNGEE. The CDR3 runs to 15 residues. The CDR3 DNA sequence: TGTGCCAGCAGCGTGGGACTAGCGGGAGTCTACGAGCAGTACTTC. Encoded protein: CASSVGLAGVYEQYF.

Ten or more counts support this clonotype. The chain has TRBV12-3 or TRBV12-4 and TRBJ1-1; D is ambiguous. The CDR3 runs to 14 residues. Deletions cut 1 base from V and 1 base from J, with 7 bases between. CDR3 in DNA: TGTGCCAGCAGTTTAGGGCACGGGAACACTGAAGCTTTCTTT. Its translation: CASSLGHGNTEAFF.

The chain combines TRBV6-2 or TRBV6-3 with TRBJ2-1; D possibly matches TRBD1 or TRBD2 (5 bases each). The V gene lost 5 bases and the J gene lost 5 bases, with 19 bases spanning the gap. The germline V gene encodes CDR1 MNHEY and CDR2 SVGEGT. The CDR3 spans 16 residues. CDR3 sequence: CASSTHRDHNNNEQFF. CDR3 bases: TGTGCCAGCAGTACCCATCGGGACCACAATAACAATGAGCAGTTCTTC.